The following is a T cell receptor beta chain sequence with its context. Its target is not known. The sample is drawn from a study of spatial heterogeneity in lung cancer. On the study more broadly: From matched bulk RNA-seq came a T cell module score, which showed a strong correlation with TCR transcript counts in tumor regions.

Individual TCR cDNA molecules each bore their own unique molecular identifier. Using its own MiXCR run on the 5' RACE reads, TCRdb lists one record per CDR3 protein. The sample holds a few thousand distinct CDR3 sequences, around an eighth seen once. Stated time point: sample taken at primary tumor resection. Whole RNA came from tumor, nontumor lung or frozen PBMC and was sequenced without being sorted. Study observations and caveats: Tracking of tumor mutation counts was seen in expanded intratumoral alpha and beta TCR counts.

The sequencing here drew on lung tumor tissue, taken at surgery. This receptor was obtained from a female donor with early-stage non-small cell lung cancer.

As DNA, the CDR3 is TGTGCCAGCAGCCCTGTACTAGCGGGAAGCAATGAGCAGTTCTTC. It encodes CASSPVLAGSNEQFF. The chain links TRBV7-9 to TRBJ2-1; 10 nucleotides agree with TRBD2. Trimming cost V 5 bases and J 6 bases; bases outside gene matches: 7. Germline CDR1 is SEHNR and CDR2 is FQNEAQ (reference sequence). The CDR3 is made up of 15 amino acids.